This T cell receptor (beta chain) was profiled in a study of T-cell reconstitution after alpha-beta-depleted transplantation in children. Study-level points and caveats: Expanded clones from the graft, numbering several hundred, reportedly supplied alpha-beta T cells about two months after transplant. The main origin of T-cell counts and diversity one year after transplant was newly produced T cells.

Germline CDR1 and CDR2: SGHRS and YFSETQ. Losses at the gene ends were 2 bases for V and 6 bases for J; bases not matched to a gene: 1. The CDR3 covers 13 residues. Ten or more counts support this clonotype. Its cognate antigen is unknown. The library targeted TCRbeta and was prepared with unique molecular identifiers. Each CDR3 protein is one row after TCRdb ran MiXCR on the PCR reads. The data hold 540,000 or so distinct CDR3 sequences, with roughly 23% observed a single time. Source: PBMCs, mostly from graft donor cells, taken 360 days after TCRalphabeta/CD19-depleted stem cell transplant. This receptor was obtained from a boy younger than two who had a stem cell transplant for acute myeloid leukemia, so the T cells may come from the graft donor. The V gene is TRBV5-1, the J gene TRBJ1-2, with 10 bases fitting TRBD1. In DNA, the CDR3 is TGCGCCAGCAGCTTAGGGACAGGGGATGGCTACACCTTC. It codes for CASSLGTGDGYTF.